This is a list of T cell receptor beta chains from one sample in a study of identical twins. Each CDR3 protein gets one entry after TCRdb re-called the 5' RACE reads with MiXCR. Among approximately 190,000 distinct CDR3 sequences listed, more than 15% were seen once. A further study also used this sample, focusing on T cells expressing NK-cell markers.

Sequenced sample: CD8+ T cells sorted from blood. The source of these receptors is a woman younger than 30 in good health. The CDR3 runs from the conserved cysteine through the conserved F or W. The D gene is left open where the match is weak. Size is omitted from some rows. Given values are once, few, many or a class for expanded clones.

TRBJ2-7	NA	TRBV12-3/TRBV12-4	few	CASSPFGEQYF	TGTGCCAGCAGTCCCTTCGGGGAGCAGTACTTC
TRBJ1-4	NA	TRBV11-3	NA	CASSAPRTNEKLFF	TGTGCCAGCAGCGCACCCCGGACTAATGAAAAACTGTTTTTT
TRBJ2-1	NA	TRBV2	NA	CASVRDVLSLHEQFF	TGTGCCAGCGTCAGAGACGTCCTTAGTCTGCATGAGCAGTTCTTC
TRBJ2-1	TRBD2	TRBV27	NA	CASSFLAGDSYNEQFF	TGTGCCAGCAGTTTTCTCGCGGGGGACTCCTACAATGAGCAGTTCTTC
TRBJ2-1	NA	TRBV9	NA	CASSVAGPSYNEQFF	TGTGCCAGCAGCGTAGCAGGGCCCTCCTACAATGAGCAGTTCTTC
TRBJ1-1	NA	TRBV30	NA	CAWRGGTEAFF	TGTGCCTGGAGGGGGGGCACTGAAGCTTTCTTT
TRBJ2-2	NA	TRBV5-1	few	CASSLALAPNTGELFF	TGCGCCAGCAGCTTGGCCTTAGCGCCGAACACCGGGGAGCTGTTTTTT
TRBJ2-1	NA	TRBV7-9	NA	CASSPSGLGIDEQFF	TGTGCCAGCAGCCCCTCCGGGTTGGGGATAGATGAGCAGTTCTTC
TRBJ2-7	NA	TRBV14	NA	CASSHEGYEQYF	TGTGCCAGCAGCCACGAGGGCTACGAGCAGTACTTC
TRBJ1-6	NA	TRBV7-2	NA	CASTLAGQMNSPLHF	TGTGCCAGCACCCTCGCCGGACAGATGAATTCACCCCTCCACTTT
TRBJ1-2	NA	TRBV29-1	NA	CSVGSGTKGYGYTF	TGCAGCGTTGGCTCTGGGACGAAGGGTTATGGCTACACCTTC
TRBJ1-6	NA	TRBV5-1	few	CASSVDNSPLHF	TGCGCCAGCAGCGTGGATAATTCACCCCTCCACTTT
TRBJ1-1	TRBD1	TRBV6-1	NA	CASTSFGTDTEAFF	TGTGCCAGCACCTCCTTTGGGACAGACACTGAAGCTTTCTTT
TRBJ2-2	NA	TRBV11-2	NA	CASSHSGGELFF	TGTGCCAGCAGCCATTCCGGAGGGGAGCTGTTTTTT
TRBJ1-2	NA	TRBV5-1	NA	CASGAGREVGYGYTF	TGCGCCAGCGGGGCAGGGAGAGAGGTGGGCTATGGCTACACCTTC
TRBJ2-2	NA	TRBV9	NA	CASSGRTNANTGELFF	TGTGCCAGCAGCGGCAGGACAAATGCGAACACCGGGGAGCTGTTTTTT